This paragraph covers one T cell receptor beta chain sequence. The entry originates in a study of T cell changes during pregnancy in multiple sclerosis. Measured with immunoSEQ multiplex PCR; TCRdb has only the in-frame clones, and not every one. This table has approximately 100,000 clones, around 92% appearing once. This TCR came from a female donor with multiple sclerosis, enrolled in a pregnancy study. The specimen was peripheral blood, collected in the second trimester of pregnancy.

CDR3 sequence: CASSLNSHATNEKLFF. CDR3 coding DNA: TGTGCCAGCAGCTTGAACAGCCATGCAACTAATGAAAAACTGTTTTTT. The chain couples TRBV7-6 to TRBJ1-4; D gene ambiguous. In germline, CDR1 is SGHVS, CDR2 FNYEAQ. Deletions cut 3 bases from V and 0 bases from J, with 11 bases between. The CDR3 extends over 16 amino acids.